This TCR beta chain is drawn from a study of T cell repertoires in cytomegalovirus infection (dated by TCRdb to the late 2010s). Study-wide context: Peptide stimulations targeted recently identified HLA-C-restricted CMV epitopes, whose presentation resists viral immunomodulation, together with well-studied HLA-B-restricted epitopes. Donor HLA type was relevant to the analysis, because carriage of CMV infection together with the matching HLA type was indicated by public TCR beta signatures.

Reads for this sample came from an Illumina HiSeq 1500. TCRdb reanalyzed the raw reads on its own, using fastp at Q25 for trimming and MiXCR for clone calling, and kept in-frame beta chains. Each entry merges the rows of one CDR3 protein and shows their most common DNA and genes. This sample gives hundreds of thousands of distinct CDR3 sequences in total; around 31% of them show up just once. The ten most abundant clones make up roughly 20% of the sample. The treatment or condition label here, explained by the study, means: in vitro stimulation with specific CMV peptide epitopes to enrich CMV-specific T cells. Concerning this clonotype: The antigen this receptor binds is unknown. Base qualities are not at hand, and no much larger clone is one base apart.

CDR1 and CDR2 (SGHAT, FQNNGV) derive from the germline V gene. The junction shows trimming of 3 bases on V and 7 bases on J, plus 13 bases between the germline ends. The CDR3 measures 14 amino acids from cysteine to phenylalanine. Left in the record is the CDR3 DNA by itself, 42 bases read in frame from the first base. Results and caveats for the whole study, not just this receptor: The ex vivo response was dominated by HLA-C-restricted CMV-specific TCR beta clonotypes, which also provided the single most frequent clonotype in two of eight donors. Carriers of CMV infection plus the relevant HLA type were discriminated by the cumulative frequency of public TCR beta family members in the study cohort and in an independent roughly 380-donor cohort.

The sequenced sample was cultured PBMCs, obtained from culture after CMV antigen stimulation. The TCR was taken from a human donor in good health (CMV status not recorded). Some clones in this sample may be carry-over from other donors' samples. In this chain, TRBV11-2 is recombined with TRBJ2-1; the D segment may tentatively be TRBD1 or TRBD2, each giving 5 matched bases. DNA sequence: TGTGCCAGCAGCTTTTTCGGCAGGGAGAATGAGCAGTTCTTC. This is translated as CASSFFGRENEQFF. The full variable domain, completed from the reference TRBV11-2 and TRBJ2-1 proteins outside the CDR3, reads EAGVAQSPRYKIIEKRQSVAFWCNPISGHATLYWYQQILGQGPKLLIQFQNNGVVDDSQLPKDRFSAERLKGVDSTLKIQPAKLEDSAVYLCASSFFGRENEQFFGPGTRLTVL.